One T cell receptor (beta chain) is described in this entry. Antigen specificity is unknown. This specimen belongs to a study of PD-1 blockade in mismatch repair-deficient tumors. The study's findings and limits: Rapid post-treatment expansion, then contraction, generally preceding radiologic response, marked tumor-resident clones.

A few pembrolizumab responders had their TCRs sequenced. Using immunoSEQ multiplex PCR, the repertoire was profiled, and TCRdb retains in-frame clones only, with some absent. The sample lists approximately 63,000 clones, about nine tenths occurring once. CDR3 length: 11 residues. Trimming removed 6 bases at V and 3 bases at J, with 4 bases between. CDR1 is LNHDA and CDR2 is SQIVND in the germline V gene (reference sequence). The sequencing used peripheral blood, collected 52 weeks after starting pembrolizumab. V usage is TRBV19 and J usage is TRBJ2-3; D is uncertain. The TCR was taken from an adult with mismatch repair-deficient cancer. The CDR3 spells CASSETDTQYF. The CDR3 DNA reads TGTGCCAGTAGCGAAACAGATACGCAGTATTTT.